This passage covers 9 T cell receptor beta chains from one sample sequenced in a study of human T cells and chemical hapten exposure. Via MiXCR, TCRdb re-called the RACE reads, giving one row per CDR3 protein. The sample consists of 65,000 to 95,000 distinct CDR3 sequences, around 11% of them appearing once. Sample time point: patch test 1, 2 weeks after DPC sensitization. Treatment in this sample: therapeutic diphenylcyclopropenone sensitization with weekly scalp DPC. The sample in question was whole blood, obtained in connection with sensitization to the hapten diphenylcyclopropenone (DPC). Source of these receptors: a woman aged 55 to 70 with alopecia areata. Some clones in this sample may be carry-over from other donors' samples.

In the case of this clonotype: Given a much more abundant clone one base away, this may be a read error. The genes are TRBV6-5 and TRBJ1-5, with TRBD1 identical over 7 bases. With 6 bases clipped from V and 3 bases from J, the junction kept 5 bases outside the gene matches. The CDR3 spans 14 residues. The V gene's germline CDR1 is MNHEY and CDR2 SVGAGI. Written as DNA, the CDR3 is TGTGCCAGCAGAGGAGGGGGCGACAATCAGCCCCAGCATTTT. Translating gives CASRGGGDNQPQHF.

This clonotype was counted at least ten times. The rearrangement links TRBV29-1 to TRBJ1-2, with TRBD1 as a possible D gene (5 bases). The CDR3 runs to 13 residues. V shed 8 bases and J shed 3 bases, with 16 bases lying between them. Germline CDR1 and CDR2: SQVTM and ANQGSEA. The CDR3 reads CSIKLGTDYGYTF. CDR3 DNA sequence: TGCAGCATAAAGCTCGGGACCGACTATGGCTACACCTTC.

This clonotype was seen a handful of times. The J gene is TRBJ1-5, the V gene TRBV5-1; 10 nucleotides line up with TRBD1. The CDR3 loop spans 15 amino acids. The V and J ends lost 1 base and 5 bases, in that order; junction bases with no gene match: 3. Germline lookup yields CDR1 SGHRS and CDR2 YFSETQ. The CDR3 loop reads CASSLLGTGDQPQHF. The CDR3 region has the DNA TGCGCCAGCAGCTTGCTTGGGACAGGGGATCAGCCCCAGCATTTT.

This clonotype was counted only a few times. This chain connects TRBV18 to TRBJ1-6; 8 positions agree with TRBD1. Germline trimming cut 3 bases from V and 8 bases from J; bases unmatched to any gene: 0. The CDR3 length is 13 residues. Per the germline V gene, CDR1 is KGHSH and CDR2 is LQKENI. This chain's CDR3 is CASSPDRDSPLHF. The CDR3 DNA follows: TGTGCCAGCTCACCGGACAGGGATTCACCCCTCCACTTT.

The chain has TRBV19 and TRBJ2-7, with a tentative D call TRBD1 (5 bases). The CDR3 length is 13 residues. Trimming removed 5 bases at V and 2 bases at J, with 10 bases between. Germline CDR1 reads LNHDA; CDR2 reads SQIVND (reference sequence). CDR3 protein: CASSYAGTYEQYF. In nucleotides, the CDR3 is TGTGCCAGTAGTTATGCAGGGACCTACGAGCAGTACTTC.

Many counts were recorded for this clonotype. V gene TRBV11-2 combines with J gene TRBJ1-2; perhaps TRBD1 as D (6 bases). The CDR3 totals 17 residues. CDR1 is SGHAT and CDR2 is FQNNGV in the germline V gene. The V end lost 4 bases, the J end lost 0 bases, and 18 bases lay between the germline ends. The CDR3: CASSSYPTGQANYGYTF. CDR3 bases: TGTGCCAGCAGCTCATACCCGACAGGACAAGCTAACTATGGCTACACCTTC.

The table lists this clonotype with a few counts. The rearrangement uses TRBV6-5 and TRBJ1-4; perhaps TRBD1 as D (5 bases). Germline V gene lookup returns CDR1 MNHEY and CDR2 SVGAGI. The CDR3 has 13 residues. Trimming removed 2 bases at V and 8 bases at J, with 9 bases between. The CDR3 is CASSYRRDEKLFF. The CDR3 DNA sequence: TGTGCCAGCAGTTACCGCAGGGACGAAAAACTGTTTTTT.

This rearrangement joins TRBV20-1 to TRBJ2-1; 12 bases match TRBD2. The J segment lost 6 bases and the V segment lost 5 bases, leaving 11 bases of the junction unmatched. This CDR3 region has 16 residues. Germline CDR1 DFQATT, CDR2 SNEGSKA (reference sequence). CDR3 sequence (DNA): TGCAGTGCTGTAGCCAGACTAGCGGGGGTACGCAATGAGCAGTTCTTC. Encoded protein: CSAVARLAGVRNEQFF.

As to this clonotype: At one boundary the junction diverges from the germline segment, which might be a read error. This chain connects TRBV9 to TRBJ2-3; possibly TRBD1 for D (5 bases). The CDR3 loop spans 15 amino acids. Per the germline V gene, CDR1 is SGDLS and CDR2 is YYNGEE. CDR3 amino acids: CPSSEQVSRTDTQYF. The CDR3 coding sequence is TGTCCCAGCAGCGAACAGGTTTCGCGCACAGATACGCAGTATTTT.